This T cell receptor (beta chain) derives from a study of cytomegalovirus exposure and HLA in healthy donors. Study context: Inside one of the first data releases sat around 80 million unique TCRs taken from HLA-typed donors.

13 Jbeta primers and 60 Vbeta primers were used for the PCR. Only in-frame clones appear in the TCRdb table, and some are missing; sequencing was by immunoSEQ multiplex PCR. There are about 130,000 clones in the sample; around 79% occur only once, and roughly 2% lies in the top ten. Unrecorded immune exposures were likely, despite nominal health at sampling. This CDR3 is 17 amino acids long. V lost 3 bases to trimming and J lost 1 base; unmatched junction nucleotides: 0. Germline values: CDR1 SGHTA, CDR2 FQGNSA. The source material was PBMCs. The genes are TRBV7-2 and TRBJ2-2, with TRBD2 matching 15 bases. The receptor's source is a woman aged 40 to 55 in good health and CMV-seropositive. The CDR3 loop reads CASSLGLAGGNTGELFF. CDR3 DNA: TGTGCCAGCAGCTTGGGACTAGCGGGAGGGAACACCGGGGAGCTGTTTTTT. The variable domain in full, with the rest retrieved from reference TRBV7-2 and TRBJ2-2, is GAGVSQSPSNKVTEKGKDVELRCDPISGHTALYWYRQSLGQGLEFLIYFQGNSAPDKSGLPSDRFSAERTGGSVSTLTIQRTQQEDSAVYLCASSLGLAGGNTGELFFGEGSRLTVL.